This entry lists 8 T cell receptor beta chains sequenced from one sample in a study of shared clonotypes between healthy human individuals. Using immunoSEQ multiplex PCR, the repertoire was profiled, and TCRdb retains in-frame clones only, with some absent. The sample lists some 700,000 clones, around 90% occurring once. The sequenced material came from memory CD8+ T cells from PBMCs. As to subset: CD45RO+ cells pooled with CCR7-negative TemRA cells. The source is a man aged 18 to 29 in good health. Some clones in this sample may be carry-over from other donors' samples.

The V and J genes are TRBV28 and TRBJ1-2, with D hard to call. The CDR3 length is 16 residues. The germline CDR1 and CDR2 sequences are MDHEN and SYDVKM. V lost 7 bases and J lost 2, with 20 bases in between. The CDR3 DNA follows: TGTGCCAGCACCATTAGGAGGTCAGCACTCAACTATGGCTACACCTTC. Protein: CASTIRRSALNYGYTF.

Worth noting for this clone: Other DNA sequences in the sample encode the same CDR3. The V gene is TRBV5-4, the J gene TRBJ2-3; D may correspond to TRBD1 or TRBD2 (5 bases each). The CDR3 has 14 residues. Germline V CDR1 and CDR2: SGHNT, YYREEE (reference sequence). V lost 2 bases and J lost 2, with 9 bases in between. CDR3 sequence: CASSFGGYTDTQYF. The CDR3 nucleotides read TGTGCCAGCAGCTTTGGGGGATACACAGATACGCAGTATTTT.

V gene TRBV6-5 combines with J gene TRBJ1-3; 7 bases match TRBD1. This CDR3 region has 15 residues. The ends lost 0 bases at V and 4 bases at J; junction bases unmatched: 3. The germline V gene encodes CDR1 MNHEY and CDR2 SVGAGI. CDR3: CASSYSTGFGNTIYF. DNA of the CDR3: TGTGCCAGCAGTTACTCGACAGGGTTCGGAAACACCATATATTTT.

The gene calls are TRBV27 and TRBJ2-7, with D tentatively TRBD1 or TRBD2 (5 bases each). V was clipped by 5 bases and J by 2 bases, with 19 bases between them. The CDR3 has 16 residues. The germline CDR1 and CDR2 sequences are MNHEY and SMNVEV (reference sequence). The CDR3 protein is CASSTFSGTAPYEQYF. The CDR3 DNA reads as TGTGCCAGCAGTACCTTTTCCGGGACCGCGCCCTACGAGCAGTACTTC.

V and J are TRBV4-2 and TRBJ2-5; TRBD2 might be the D (6 bases). This CDR3 is built from 17 residues. Germline lookup yields CDR1 LGHNA and CDR2 YNFKEQ. V was shortened by 4 bases and J by 1 base, with 19 bases between the two germline ends. The CDR3: CASSLVSYGSLQETQYF. The DNA of the CDR3 is TGTGCCAGCAGCCTTGTCTCTTACGGGAGTCTCCAAGAGACCCAGTACTTC.

Comment on this clone: The identical CDR3 is also encoded by other nucleotide sequences in the sample. The chain links TRBV7-9 to TRBJ2-1, with D perhaps matching TRBD2 (6 bases). The germline gives CDR1 SEHNR, CDR2 FQNEAQ (reference sequence). The CDR3 is 14 amino acids. Trimming removed 1 base at V and 2 bases at J, with 6 bases between. The CDR3 protein is CASSLGGTYNEQFF. The CDR3 DNA reads TGTGCCAGCAGCTTAGGCGGGACCTACAATGAGCAGTTCTTC.

The J gene is TRBJ2-1, the V gene TRBV13; 8 nucleotides align to TRBD2. Germline V lookup: CDR1 PRHDT, CDR2 FYEKMQ (reference sequence). The CDR3 is made up of 17 amino acids. V dropped 5 bases and J dropped 5; count of bases not matched to a gene: 14. In nucleotides, the CDR3 is TGTGCCAGCAGCCCTCGAACGGGGCTAGCGGGCCACAATGAGCAGTTCTTC. Amino acids: CASSPRTGLAGHNEQFF.

The chain combines TRBV5-1 with TRBJ2-7; possible D gene TRBD1, 7 bases. This CDR3 is 15 amino acids long. Trimming shortened V by 0 bases and J by 2 bases, and 12 bases separated the two germline ends. Germline lookup yields CDR1 SGHRS and CDR2 YFSETQ. CDR3 residues: CASSLGQGLTYEQYF. DNA for the CDR3: TGCGCCAGCAGCTTGGGACAGGGACTCACCTACGAGCAGTACTTC.